A single sample gave rise to the 15 T cell receptor beta chains below, sequenced in a study of CD8 T cells in ankylosing spondylitis. TCRdb ran MiXCR on the 5' RACE reads and lists one entry per CDR3 protein. In the table there are more than 250,000 distinct CDR3 sequences, 11% of which are singletons. The sample was blood, either unsorted or a sorted T cell fraction (not recorded which). These receptors came from a female donor with ankylosing spondylitis or in good health (not recorded which).

Worth noting for this clonotype: With a much larger clone just one base away, this may be a read error. This chain joins TRBV20-1 and TRBJ2-1; 8 bases match TRBD2. The germline gives CDR1 DFQATT, CDR2 SNEGSKA (reference sequence). This CDR3 has 16 amino acids. The CDR3 DNA sequence: TGCAGTGCTGACCCTCCGGCGGGGGGCCGAAACAATGAGCGGTTCTTC. Amino acid sequence: CSADPPAGGRNNERFF.

This clonotype appeared a few times. This chain connects TRBV5-1 to TRBJ2-3, with TRBD1 matching over 7 bases. V lost 0 bases, J lost 3 bases, and 4 bases stayed unmatched. CDR3 size: 15 residues. The germline V gene has CDR1 SGHRS and CDR2 YFSETQ. The CDR3: CASSLEGAPTDTQYF. CDR3 sequence (DNA): TGCGCCAGCAGCTTGGAGGGGGCCCCTACAGATACGCAGTATTTT.

This clonotype has more than one count but fewer than ten. CDR3 coding DNA: TGCAGTTCCCACGGAGCCTCGTACTACGAGCAGTACTTC. Translating it yields CSSHGASYYEQYF. V gene TRBV20-1 combines with J gene TRBJ2-7; D is unresolved. Trimming pared 8 bases from V and 3 bases from J, leaving 17 bases between. The CDR3 totals 13 residues. Germline-derived CDR1 and CDR2 are DFQATT and SNEGSKA (reference sequence).

This clonotype was detected ten times or more. The V and J genes are TRBV12-3 or TRBV12-4 and TRBJ1-4, with D unclear. This CDR3 is built from 13 residues. V was pared by 6 bases and J by 10 bases, with 15 bases between. This chain's CDR3 is CASSLDEIGKLFF. In nucleotides, the CDR3 is TGTGCCAGCAGCCTGGATGAGATTGGAAAACTGTTTTTT.

The V gene is TRBV20-1, the J gene TRBJ1-2; possible D gene TRBD1, 6 bases. The V and J ends lost 0 bases and 2 bases respectively, with 10 bases between them. Germline V gives CDR1 DFQATT, CDR2 SNEGSKA (reference sequence). The CDR3 sequence is 14 residues long. CDR3 residues: CSARETGLNYGYTF. The CDR3 region has the DNA TGCAGTGCTAGAGAAACAGGGCTCAACTATGGCTACACCTTC.

V usage is TRBV3-1 and J usage is TRBJ1-1, with D perhaps TRBD1 (6 bases). The CDR3 consists of 14 residues. V lost 1 base to trimming and J lost 1 base, with 7 bases between them. From germline, CDR1 is LGHDT and CDR2 YNNKEL (reference sequence). Here the CDR3 DNA reads TGTGCCAGCAGCCAAGTGGGGGCGAACACTGAAGCTTTCTTT. It translates to CASSQVGANTEAFF.

This clonotype was seen repeatedly, ten times or more. The chain recombines TRBV20-1 with TRBJ2-7, with D perhaps TRBD2 (5 bases). Trimming shortened V by 1 base and J by 5 bases, and 18 bases separated the two germline ends. Looked up from germline, CDR1 is DFQATT and CDR2 is SNEGSKA (reference sequence). This CDR3 spans 15 amino acids. For the CDR3, the DNA is TGCAGTGCTAGAGTCTCCCACGGGAACGTTGACGAGCAGTACTTC. Protein product: CSARVSHGNVDEQYF.

There are many counts of this clonotype. V and J are TRBV20-1 and TRBJ2-3; no clear D. CDR1 is DFQATT, CDR2 SNEGSKA, per germline (reference sequence). V dropped 0 bases and J dropped 7 bases, with 11 bases sitting between them. The CDR3 sequence is 13 residues long. This CDR3 reads CSARDKARHTQYF. The CDR3 DNA reads TGCAGTGCTAGAGATAAAGCCCGGCATACGCAGTATTTT.

This rearrangement joins TRBV18 to TRBJ1-2, with TRBD1 matching 8 bases. The CDR3 is made up of 17 amino acids. Germline V CDR1 and CDR2: KGHSH, LQKENI. With 5 bases clipped from V and 7 bases from J, the junction kept 18 bases outside the gene matches. The CDR3 is CASSATSIGAGGGGYTF. CDR3 nucleotides: TGTGCCAGCTCAGCCACCTCCATCGGGGCAGGGGGCGGTGGCTACACCTTC.

This clonotype was observed at least ten times. This sequence joins TRBV5-1 and TRBJ2-3; TRBD1 matches at 8 bases. Germline assignment: CDR1 SGHRS and CDR2 YFSETQ. V gave up 4 bases and J gave up 3 bases; unmatched junction bases: 13. CDR3 length: 17 residues. CDR3: CASSRINSGQATDTQYF. For the CDR3, the DNA is TGCGCCAGCAGCCGGATAAACTCGGGACAGGCAACAGATACGCAGTATTTT. Drawing the rest from reference TRBV5-1 and TRBJ2-3, the complete variable domain is KAGVTQTPRYLIKTRGQQVTLSCSPISGHRSVSWYQQTPGQGLQFLFEYFSETQRNKGNFPGRFSGRQFSNSRSEMNVSTLELGDSALYLCASSRINSGQATDTQYFGPGTRLTVL.

This clonotype was seen only a few times. The chain carries TRBV10-3 and TRBJ2-6; a weak D match, TRBD2 (5 bases). Per germline, CDR1 ENHRY and CDR2 SYGVKD. V was shortened by 2 bases and J by 0 bases, with 5 bases between the two germline ends. CDR3 length: 15 residues. The CDR3 here is CAISEAGSGANVLTF. For the CDR3, the DNA is TGTGCCATCAGTGAGGCGGGCTCTGGGGCCAACGTCCTGACTTTC.

This clonotype has a count of ten or more. V and J are TRBV6-1 and TRBJ2-2; 10 bases align to TRBD1. Unmatched junction bases numbered 6, after V lost 5 bases and J lost 3 bases. The CDR3 sequence is 16 residues long. From germline, CDR1 is MNHNS and CDR2 SASEGT. As DNA, the CDR3 is TGTGCCAGCAGTCTGGACAGGGGGTGGTACACCGGGGAGCTGTTTTTT. Its translation is CASSLDRGWYTGELFF.

This clonotype came up many times. The chain couples TRBV9 to TRBJ2-1, with D perhaps being TRBD1 or TRBD2 (6 bases each). Looked up from germline, CDR1 is SGDLS and CDR2 is YYNGEE. Trimming took off 3 bases at V and 6 bases at J, with 16 bases between the two ends. The CDR3 contains 15 residues. CDR3 nucleotides: TGTGCCAGCAGCGCAATAGGGGGGAACGTCAATGAGCAGTTCTTC. It specifies CASSAIGGNVNEQFF. The variable domain in full, with the rest retrieved from reference TRBV9 and TRBJ2-1, is DSGVTQTPKHLITATGQRVTLRCSPRSGDLSVYWYQQSLDQGLQFLIQYYNGEERAKGNILERFSAQQFPDLHSELNLSSLELGDSALYFCASSAIGGNVNEQFFGPGTRLTVL.

This clonotype was observed at least ten times. J is TRBJ1-5 and V is TRBV10-3, with D maybe TRBD1 (5 bases). In germline, CDR1 is ENHRY, CDR2 SYGVKD. CDR3 length equals 15 residues. V was clipped by 6 bases and J by 2 bases, with 14 bases between them. CDR3 nucleotides: TGTGCCATCAGCGGGGATGGAGGGGGCAATCAGCCCCAGCATTTT. Its protein product is CAISGDGGGNQPQHF.

The sample holds many counts of this clonotype. The chain has TRBV20-1 and TRBJ2-3; 11 bases fit TRBD2. V lost 2 bases and J lost 0; bases outside the gene matches: 7. This CDR3 comprises 17 residues. From germline, CDR1 is DFQATT and CDR2 SNEGSKA (reference sequence). Written as DNA, the CDR3 is TGCAGTGCTAGATCCTCCGGGACTAGCGGCAGCACAGATACGCAGTATTTT. Translating gives CSARSSGTSGSTDTQYF.